A single sample is the source of the 3 T cell receptor beta chains below, sequenced in a study of blood T cell repertoires in COVID-19. Measured with immunoSEQ multiplex PCR; TCRdb has only the in-frame clones, and not every one. The sample lists about 210,000 clones; 80% to 90% were seen once. Sequenced sample: peripheral blood. The receptors were sampled from a man in his fifties or sixties with active or convalescent COVID-19.

The genes are TRBV4-1 and TRBJ2-3, with D perhaps matching TRBD1 (5 bases). The V gene's germline CDR1 is MGHRA and CDR2 YSYEKL. V was clipped by 2 bases and J by 2 bases, with 11 bases between them. This CDR3 spans 15 amino acids. CDR3 region: CASSQSGWITDTQYF. CDR3 DNA: TGCGCCAGCAGCCAATCAGGGTGGATCACAGATACGCAGTATTTT.

This clone was counted a few times. This chain links TRBV6-2 or TRBV6-3 with TRBJ1-2; 9 nucleotides match TRBD1. CDR3 length: 16 amino acids. The V gene end was trimmed by 0 bases and the J gene end by 3 bases; junction bases not matched to a gene: 5. CDR1 MNHEY and CDR2 SVGEGT come from the germline V gene. The CDR3 spells CASSYSRTGGDYGYTF. For the CDR3, the DNA is TGTGCCAGCAGTTACTCTCGAACAGGGGGCGACTATGGCTACACCTTC.

The rearrangement joins TRBV10-3 to TRBJ2-7; TRBD2 aligns across 8 bases. V shed 8 bases, J shed 6 bases, and the junction held 27 bases outside the gene matches. The germline V gene encodes CDR1 ENHRY and CDR2 SYGVKD. The CDR3 runs 19 residues. CDR3 sequence: CAIPKGGGGRPPGSGEQYF. The DNA of the CDR3 is TGTGCCATCCCCAAAGGGGGAGGCGGGAGGCCGCCCGGGAGTGGCGAGCAGTACTTC.